The rows below give T cell receptor beta chains drawn from one sample of a study of blood T cell repertoires in COVID-19. Sequencing was performed with immunoSEQ multiplex PCR; in TCRdb, only in-frame clones are kept and a portion is missing. The sample yields roughly 160,000 clones, approximately 86% seen once. Sequenced input: peripheral blood. The receptors shown here come from a man between 60 and 75 years old with acute or convalescent COVID-19. CDR3s include the opening cysteine and the closing phenylalanine or tryptophan. The order of the fields is D gene, clone size, V gene, J gene, CDR3 protein, CDR3 DNA. A D gene is named only where the DNA matches it firmly. A row's size may be missing; if present it is once, few, many or a size class.

TRBD2	.	TRBV28	TRBJ2-5	CASSSGLAGGTQETQYF	TGTGCCAGCAGCTCGGGACTAGCGGGAGGGACACAAGAGACCCAGTACTTC
TRBD1	.	TRBV27	TRBJ1-4	CASSFGQGASDEKLFF	TGTGCCAGCAGTTTCGGGCAGGGGGCTAGCGACGAAAAACTGTTTTTT
.	.	TRBV28	TRBJ2-7	CASRIQGGSGEQYF	TGTGCCAGCAGGATCCAGGGGGGATCGGGGGAGCAGTACTTC
TRBD1	.	TRBV3-1/TRBV3-2	TRBJ1-4	CASNRGQGRNEKLFF	TGTGCCAGCAATAGGGGACAGGGCCGAAATGAAAAACTGTTTTTT
.	few	TRBV5-1	TRBJ1-1	CASSLGHSNTEAFF	TGCGCCAGCAGCTTGGGACACTCGAACACTGAAGCTTTCTTT
TRBD2	.	TRBV9	TRBJ2-1	CASSGSGRGEQFF	TGTGCCAGCAGCGGAAGCGGGAGGGGTGAGCAGTTCTTC
TRBD2	.	TRBV4-1	TRBJ2-2	CASSQEGLADATGELFF	TGCGCCAGCAGCCAGGAGGGACTAGCGGACGCTACCGGGGAGCTGTTTTTT
TRBD1	.	TRBV6-5	TRBJ1-2	CASSPTGQPYYGYTF	TGTGCCAGCAGTCCCACGGGACAGCCCTACTATGGCTACACCTTC
.	.	TRBV3-1/TRBV3-2	TRBJ1-1	CASSPGGSGGDTEAFF	TGTGCCAGCAGCCCCGGTGGGAGCGGAGGGGACACTGAAGCTTTCTTT
.	few	TRBV18	TRBJ2-1	CASSVGVVGNEQFF	TGTGCCAGCTCAGTAGGGGTAGTCGGCAATGAGCAGTTCTTC